This TCR beta chain was profiled in a study of T cell repertoires in cytomegalovirus infection. Findings and limits, study-wide: HLA-C-restricted TCR beta clonotypes specific for CMV led the ex vivo response. Identification of carriers of CMV plus the relevant HLA was performed using cumulative public TCR beta family frequency.

Turning to this clonotype: Its specificity is not known.

Germline CDR1 reads MGHRA; CDR2 reads YSYEKL. The CDR3 has 18 residues. The germline V and J ends were trimmed by 0 bases and 0 bases, with 15 bases remaining between them. A single record per CDR3 protein comes from TCRdb applying MiXCR to the reads. The data show some 700,000 distinct CDR3 sequences, with less than 40% seen just once and around 2.6% held by the top ten. Sequenced input: PBMCs. The chain is built from TRBV4-1 and TRBJ1-5; D remains ambiguous. The receptor comes from a human donor in good health (CMV status not recorded). Some clones in this sample may be carry-over from other donors' samples. CDR3 residues: CASSQDQSAEYSNQPQHF. The CDR3 DNA reads TGCGCCAGCAGCCAAGACCAAAGCGCAGAGTATAGCAATCAGCCCCAGCATTTT.